This T cell receptor (beta chain) was captured in a study of T-cell reconstitution after alpha-beta-depleted transplantation in children. V lost 0 bases and J lost 0, with 15 bases in between. Germline CDR1 and CDR2: DFQATT and SNEGSKA (reference sequence). CDR3 size: 17 residues. This sample's TCRbeta library carried unique molecular identifier barcodes. TCRdb reprocessed the PCR reads with MiXCR, giving one entry per CDR3 protein. This table has over 550,000 distinct CDR3 sequences, about 10% appearing once. This clonotype was detected ten times or more. The genes are TRBV20-1 and TRBJ1-3; D is undetermined. The receptor was isolated from a human donor who donated a stem cell graft to a child with acute myeloid leukemia. The material was PBMCs from the stem cell graft donor, obtained from the stem cell graft. CDR3 protein: CSARDPGGDSSGNTIYF. The CDR3, as DNA: TGCAGTGCTAGAGATCCAGGCGGGGATTCCTCTGGAAACACCATATATTTT.